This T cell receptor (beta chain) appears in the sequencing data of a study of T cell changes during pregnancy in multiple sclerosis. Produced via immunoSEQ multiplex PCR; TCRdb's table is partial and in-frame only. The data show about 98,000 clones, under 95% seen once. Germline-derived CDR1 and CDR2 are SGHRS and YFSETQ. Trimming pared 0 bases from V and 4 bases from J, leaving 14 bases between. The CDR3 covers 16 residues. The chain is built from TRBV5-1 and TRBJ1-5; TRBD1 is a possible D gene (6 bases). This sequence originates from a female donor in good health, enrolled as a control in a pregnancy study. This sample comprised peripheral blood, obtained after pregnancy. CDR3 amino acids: CASSLEGVTGNQPQHF. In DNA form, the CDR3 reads TGCGCCAGCAGCTTGGAGGGGGTAACAGGGAATCAGCCCCAGCATTTT.